The subject of this entry is one T cell receptor beta chain. This clone has more than one count but fewer than ten. Its antigen has not been determined. Per-nucleotide qualities are absent, and no much larger clonotype sits a single base away. The collaborating institutions used their own protocols to collect whole blood in K2EDTA tubes. For TCRbeta analysis, collaborators shipped samples as frozen whole blood, isolated PBMCs, or DNA extracted from either of those sample types. The entry originates in a study of blood T cell repertoires in COVID-19 (TCRdb year 2020). Looking at the study overall: Collaborator samples came from the United States, Italy and Spain and covered acute and convalescent phases of COVID-19. The prospective study material was composed of cDNA or gDNA derived from T cells, B-cell-depleted T cells, or PBMCs. Deeply sampled blood TCRbeta repertoires from subjects exposed to, actively infected with, or recovered from COVID-19 were included in the dataset. The repertoires were released in a freely available public database meant as a resource for research on the immune response to SARS-CoV-2. The samples were drawn from the first 160 participants of the ongoing ImmuneRACE study and from 1,254 subjects provided by 6 global collaborators. Sample metadata almost always included a de-identified subject ID, COVID-19 status, age in years and sex. HLA class I and class II types, where available, came from metadata supplied by the sample provider rather than from assay-based typing. Overall study results and their limits: Clinical and demographic metadata were provided uncurated, with the amount varying by source and participant.

TCRbeta CDR3 regions were amplified from genomic DNA by means of the immunoSEQ Assay, a bias-controlled multiplex PCR. Regarding the original processing steps: Within the assay, amplification of reference gene primers was used to estimate how many nucleated cells each sample contained. Sequence reads were collapsed and filtered to measure the absolute abundance of every unique TCRbeta CDR3 rearrangement. For each sample, productive Simpson clonality was calculated as the square root of Simpson's diversity index across productive rearrangements. The table was pulled from immuneACCESS by TCRdb, which kept in-frame rearrangements only. Such tables lose some clones; where checked, under half of the loss comes from unresolved V genes, and the rest has no known cause. V and J calls and clone size are those listed in that table; D and trimming were worked out from the DNA. This sample lists some 130,000 clones; about 91% were detected once. Clones ranked in the top ten supply 9% to 12% of the sample.

CDR3 length: 13 amino acids, cysteine to phenylalanine. Left in the record is the CDR3 DNA by itself, 39 bases read in frame from the first base. The origin of this receptor is a man between 45 and 60 years old with acute or convalescent COVID-19. Sequencing was done on a sample of peripheral blood. The chain couples TRBV21-1 to TRBJ1-1; whether TRBD1, the table's D call, matches the DNA was not checked. TRBV21-1 is described as a pseudogene. CDR3 sequence: CASSRTGGPEAFF. The nucleotides are TGTGCCAGCAGCAGGACAGGGGGCCCTGAAGCTTTCTTT.